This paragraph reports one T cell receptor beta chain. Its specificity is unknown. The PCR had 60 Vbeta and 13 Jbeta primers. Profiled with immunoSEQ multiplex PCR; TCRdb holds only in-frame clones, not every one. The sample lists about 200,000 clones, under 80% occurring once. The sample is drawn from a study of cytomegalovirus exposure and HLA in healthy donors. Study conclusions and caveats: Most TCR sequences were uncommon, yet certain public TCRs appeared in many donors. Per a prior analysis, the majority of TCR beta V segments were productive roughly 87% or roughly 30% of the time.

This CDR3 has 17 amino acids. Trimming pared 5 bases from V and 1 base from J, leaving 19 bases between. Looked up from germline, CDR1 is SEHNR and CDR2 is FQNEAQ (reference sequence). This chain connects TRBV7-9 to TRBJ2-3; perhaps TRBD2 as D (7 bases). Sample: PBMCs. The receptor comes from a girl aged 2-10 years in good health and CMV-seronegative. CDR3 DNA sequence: TGTGCCAGCAGCCAGAGGGGCCGCGGGGGCGGCACAGATACGCAGTATTTT. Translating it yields CASSQRGRGGGTDTQYF.